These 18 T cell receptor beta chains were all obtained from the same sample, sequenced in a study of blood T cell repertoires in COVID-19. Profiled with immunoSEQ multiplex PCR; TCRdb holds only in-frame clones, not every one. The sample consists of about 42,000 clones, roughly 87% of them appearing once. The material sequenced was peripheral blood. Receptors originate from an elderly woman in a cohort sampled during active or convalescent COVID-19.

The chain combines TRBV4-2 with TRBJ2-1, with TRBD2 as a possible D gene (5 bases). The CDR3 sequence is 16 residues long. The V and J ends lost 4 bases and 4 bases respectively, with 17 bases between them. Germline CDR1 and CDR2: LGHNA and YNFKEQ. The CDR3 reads CASSPGTGSPYNEQFF. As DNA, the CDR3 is TGTGCCAGCAGCCCGGGTACGGGGAGCCCTTACAATGAGCAGTTCTTC.

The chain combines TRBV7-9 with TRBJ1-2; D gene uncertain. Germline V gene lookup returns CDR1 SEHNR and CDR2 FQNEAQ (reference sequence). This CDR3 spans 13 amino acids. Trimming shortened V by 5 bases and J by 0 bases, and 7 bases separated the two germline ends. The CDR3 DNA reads TGTGCCAGCAGCGGAGAGACTAACTATGGCTACACCTTC. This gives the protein CASSGETNYGYTF.

The CDR3 loop reads CASSTTGANTGELFF. CDR3 sequence (DNA): TGTGCCAGTAGTACAACAGGGGCGAACACCGGGGAGCTGTTTTTT. This chain connects TRBV19 to TRBJ2-2, with TRBD1 identical over 7 bases. The CDR3 has 15 residues. Looked up from germline, CDR1 is LNHDA and CDR2 is SQIVND (reference sequence). The trim removed 4 bases at V and 0 bases at J, leaving 2 bases unmatched. The whole variable domain, remainder taken from reference TRBV19 and TRBJ2-2, is DGGITQSPKYLFRKEGQNVTLSCEQNLNHDAMYWYRQDPGQGLRLIYYSQIVNDFQKGDIAEGYSVSREKKESFPLTVTSAQKNPTAFYLCASSTTGANTGELFFGEGSRLTVL.

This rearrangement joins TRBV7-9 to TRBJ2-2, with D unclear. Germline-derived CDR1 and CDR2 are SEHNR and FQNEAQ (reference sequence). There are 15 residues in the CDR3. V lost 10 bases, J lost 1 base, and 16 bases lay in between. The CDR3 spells CATDREALNTGELFF. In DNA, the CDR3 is TGTGCCACCGATAGAGAAGCCCTGAACACCGGGGAGCTGTTTTTT. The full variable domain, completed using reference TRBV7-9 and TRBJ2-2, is DTGVSQNPRHKITKRGQNVTFRCDPISEHNRLYWYRQTLGQGPEFLTYFQNEAQLEKSRLLSDRFSAERPKGSFSTLEIQRTEQGDSAMYLCATDREALNTGELFFGEGSRLTVL.

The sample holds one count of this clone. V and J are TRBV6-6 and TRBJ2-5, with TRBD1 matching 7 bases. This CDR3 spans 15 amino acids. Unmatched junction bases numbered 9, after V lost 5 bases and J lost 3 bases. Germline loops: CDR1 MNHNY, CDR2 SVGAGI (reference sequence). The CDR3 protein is CASSTPSDRKETQYF. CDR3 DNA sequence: TGTGCCAGCAGTACACCTTCGGACAGGAAAGAGACCCAGTACTTC.

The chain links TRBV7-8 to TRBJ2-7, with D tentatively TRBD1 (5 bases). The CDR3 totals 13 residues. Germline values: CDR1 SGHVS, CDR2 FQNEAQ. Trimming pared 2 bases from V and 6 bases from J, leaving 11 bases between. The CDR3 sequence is CASSLSDTLEQYF. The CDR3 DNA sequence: TGTGCCAGCAGCTTATCGGACACTCTCGAGCAGTACTTC.

The CDR3 loop is CASRASPDWSTDTQYF. The CDR3, as DNA: TGTGCCAGCAGAGCTAGCCCTGACTGGAGCACAGATACGCAGTATTTT. The chain couples TRBV27 to TRBJ2-3; perhaps TRBD2 as D (5 bases). This CDR3 is 16 amino acids long. Trimming took off 6 bases at V and 0 bases at J, with 16 bases between the two ends. Germline V gene data show CDR1 as MNHEY and CDR2 as SMNVEV (reference sequence).

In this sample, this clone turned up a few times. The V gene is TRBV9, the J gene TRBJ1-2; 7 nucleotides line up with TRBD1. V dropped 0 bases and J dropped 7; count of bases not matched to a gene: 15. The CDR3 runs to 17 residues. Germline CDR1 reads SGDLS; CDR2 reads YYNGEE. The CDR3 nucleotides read TGTGCCAGCAGCGTAGGAGGGGGCCGGGACACCCGAGGTGGCTACACCTTC. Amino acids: CASSVGGGRDTRGGYTF.

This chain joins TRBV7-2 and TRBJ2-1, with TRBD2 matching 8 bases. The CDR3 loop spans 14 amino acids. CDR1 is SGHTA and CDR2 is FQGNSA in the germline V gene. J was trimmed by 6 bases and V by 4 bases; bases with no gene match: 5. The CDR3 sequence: CASSSPGTSNEQFF. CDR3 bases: TGTGCCAGCAGCTCTCCCGGGACTAGCAATGAGCAGTTCTTC.

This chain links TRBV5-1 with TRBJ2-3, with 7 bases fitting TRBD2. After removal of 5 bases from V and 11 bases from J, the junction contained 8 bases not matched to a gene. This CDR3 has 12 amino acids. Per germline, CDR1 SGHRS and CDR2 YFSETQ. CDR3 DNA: TGCGCCAGCAGTATTGGGCGGGAGTGGCAGTATTTT. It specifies CASSIGREWQYF.

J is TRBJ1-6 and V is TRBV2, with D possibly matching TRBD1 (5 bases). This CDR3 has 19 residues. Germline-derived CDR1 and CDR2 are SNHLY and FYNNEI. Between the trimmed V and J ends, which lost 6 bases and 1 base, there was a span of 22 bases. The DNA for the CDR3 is TGTGCCAGCAGGACTAGGGGACCCTATGAGAGGTCCTATAATTCACCCCTCCACTTT. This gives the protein CASRTRGPYERSYNSPLHF.

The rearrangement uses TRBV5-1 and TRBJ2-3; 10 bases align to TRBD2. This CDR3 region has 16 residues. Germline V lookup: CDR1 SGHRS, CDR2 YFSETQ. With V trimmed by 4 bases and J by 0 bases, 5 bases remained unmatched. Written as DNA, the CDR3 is TGCGCCAGCAGCCTCCCGGGACTAGCGAGCACAGATACGCAGTATTTT. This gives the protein CASSLPGLASTDTQYF. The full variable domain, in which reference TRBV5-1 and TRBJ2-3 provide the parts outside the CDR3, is KAGVTQTPRYLIKTRGQQVTLSCSPISGHRSVSWYQQTPGQGLQFLFEYFSETQRNKGNFPGRFSGRQFSNSRSEMNVSTLELGDSALYLCASSLPGLASTDTQYFGPGTRLTVL.

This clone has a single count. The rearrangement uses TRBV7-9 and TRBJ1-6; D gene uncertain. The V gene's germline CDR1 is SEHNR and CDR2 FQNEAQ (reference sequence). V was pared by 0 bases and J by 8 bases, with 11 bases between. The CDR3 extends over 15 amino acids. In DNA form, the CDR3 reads TGTGCCAGCAGCTTAGCGTTTGCCCGGGATTCACCCCTCCACTTT. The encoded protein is CASSLAFARDSPLHF.

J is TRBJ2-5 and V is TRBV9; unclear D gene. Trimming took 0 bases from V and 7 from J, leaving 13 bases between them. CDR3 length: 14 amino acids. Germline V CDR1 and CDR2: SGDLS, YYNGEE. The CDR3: CASSVGTGSVTQYF. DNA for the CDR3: TGTGCCAGCAGCGTAGGTACCGGTTCGGTGACCCAGTACTTC.

CDR3 nucleotide sequence: TGCGCCAGCAACTTACTAGCGGGAAGCACCGGGGAGCTGTTTTTT. This sequence encodes CASNLLAGSTGELFF. The chain is built from TRBV4-3 and TRBJ2-2; TRBD2 matches at 10 bases. The CDR3 extends over 15 amino acids. Trimming took 7 bases from V and 4 from J; bases not matched to a gene: 6. Per the germline V gene, CDR1 is LGHNA and CDR2 is YSLEER.

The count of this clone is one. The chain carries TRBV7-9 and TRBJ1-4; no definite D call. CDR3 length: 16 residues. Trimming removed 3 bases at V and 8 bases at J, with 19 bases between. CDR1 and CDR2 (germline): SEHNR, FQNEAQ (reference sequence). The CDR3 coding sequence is TGTGCCAGCAGCTTTCCCCCGTCCCCTTTCGGGGAAAAACTGTTTTTT. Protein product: CASSFPPSPFGEKLFF.

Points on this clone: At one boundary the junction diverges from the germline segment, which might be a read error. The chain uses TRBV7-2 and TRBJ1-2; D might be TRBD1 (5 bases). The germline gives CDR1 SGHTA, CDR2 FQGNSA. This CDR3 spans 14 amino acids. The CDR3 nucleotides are TGTGCCAGCAGCCCTCGGACCGCTGGCGAGGGACTGGGCTTC. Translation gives CASSPRTAGEGLGF.

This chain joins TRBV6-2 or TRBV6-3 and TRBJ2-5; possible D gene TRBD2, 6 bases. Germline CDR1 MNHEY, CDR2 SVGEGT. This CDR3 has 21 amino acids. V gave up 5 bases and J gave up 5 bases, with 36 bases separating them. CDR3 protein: CASSDKQGRPLGGPSWETQYF. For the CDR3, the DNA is TGTGCCAGCAGTGATAAACAAGGACGACCACTAGGAGGGCCATCGTGGGAGACCCAGTACTTC.